This T cell receptor beta chain was profiled in a study of vaccination and CD4 T cells after COVID-19. In the case of this clonotype: Antigen: not known.

The Oncomine TCR Beta short-read assay sequenced DNA from cultured CD4+ T cells. In this case, cultured CD4+ T cells provided the extracted genomic DNA. TCRdb re-derived calls from the PCR reads in MiXCR, one entry per CDR3 protein. This sample carries approximately 12,000 distinct CDR3 sequences, 55% to 70% of them seen once, and the ten largest clones take roughly 6.6%. Treatment reported: roughly ten-day PBMC culture with coronavirus spike peptide pools or control peptides (ViraFEST assay). Per-well cultures of two million PBMCs received about 10 IU/ml IL-2 and approximately 10 ug/ml peptide pools. CDR1 and CDR2 from the germline V gene are LNHDA and SQIVND (reference sequence). V lost 5 bases, J lost 7 bases, and 6 bases stayed unmatched. The CDR3 length is 15 residues.

The sequence was obtained from a human donor who had recovered from COVID-19. The sequences come from CD4+ T cells from blood, cultured in vitro, collected before SARS-CoV-2 vaccination. J is TRBJ2-1 and V is TRBV19; 12 positions agree with TRBD2. CDR3 in DNA: TGTGCCAGTAGTGTCGGGACTAGCGGGTTTAATGAGCAGTTCTTC. Protein sequence: CASSVGTSGFNEQFF.